These 3 T cell receptor beta chains came from one sample sequenced in a study of response to subunit inactivated influenza vaccine. TCRdb re-analysed the RT-PCR reads in MiXCR, keeping a single row per CDR3 protein. The table records 590,000 or so distinct CDR3 sequences, 14% of them present only once. The specimen comprised PBMCs from blood, sampled 14 days before vaccination. These TCRs come from a man aged 45-65 years who received an inactivated influenza vaccine.

This clonotype was recorded a few times. The chain links TRBV7-9 to TRBJ2-2; the match to TRBD1 covers 8 bases. V was clipped by 0 bases and J by 7 bases; unmatched bases: 10. The germline V gene has CDR1 SEHNR and CDR2 FQNEAQ (reference sequence). This CDR3 contains 17 residues. The CDR3 sequence: CASSLAPSGGKVGELFF. The CDR3 nucleotides read TGTGCCAGCAGCTTAGCACCCTCAGGGGGCAAAGTCGGGGAGCTGTTTTTT. The variable domain in full, completed from reference TRBV7-9 and TRBJ2-2, reads DTGVSQNPRHKITKRGQNVTFRCDPISEHNRLYWYRQTLGQGPEFLTYFQNEAQLEKSRLLSDRFSAERPKGSFSTLEIQRTEQGDSAMYLCASSLAPSGGKVGELFFGEGSRLTVL.

The V and J genes are TRBV7-2 and TRBJ2-7; the D gene is possibly TRBD1 (5 bases). The CDR3 is made up of 14 amino acids. Germline values: CDR1 SGHTA, CDR2 FQGNSA. Trimming removed 4 bases at V and 2 bases at J, with 12 bases between. The CDR3 here is CASSSRTKTYEQYF. The CDR3 nucleotides are TGTGCCAGCAGCTCCCGGACAAAGACCTACGAGCAGTACTTC.

This clonotype was seen many times. V gene TRBV28 combines with J gene TRBJ2-1; tentatively, D is TRBD1 (5 bases). Trimming took 2 bases from V and 0 from J, leaving 8 bases between them. The CDR3 has 15 residues. CDR1 is MDHEN, CDR2 SYDVKM, per germline. The CDR3 DNA follows: TGTGCCAGCAGTTTAGCAGGGCACTCCTACAATGAGCAGTTCTTC. Encoded protein: CASSLAGHSYNEQFF. Looking up the rest from reference TRBV28 and TRBJ2-1 gives the full variable domain: DVKVTQSSRYLVKRTGEKVFLECVQDMDHENMFWYRQDPGLGLRLIYFSYDVKMKEKGDIPEGYSVSREKKERFSLILESASTNQTSMYLCASSLAGHSYNEQFFGPGTRLTVL.